The text below deals with one TCR beta chain. The antigen it binds to is not known. No qualities accompany the bases; no much larger clone lies one base away. This specimen belongs to a study of T-cell memory formation after mild COVID-19 (dated by TCRdb to about 2021). The study in broad terms: TCR sequence clusters from the two donors were found to be largely donor specific. The cohort comprised two young, previously healthy adult volunteers, one female and one male. In a couple of donors, T-cell clones that expanded and contracted after mild COVID-19 were tracked by sequencing TCRalpha and TCRbeta repertoires over time.

The research as a whole found: Clones contracting from day 15 to 85 had balanced CD4/CD8 phenotypes, while a second wave expanding from day 15 to 37 was biased towards CD4+. Contracting CD4+ clones appeared mostly in the CM and EM memory subsets, whereas CD8+ clones were enriched in EMRA. The study included only a couple of mild cases, and larger cohorts that include severe cases with pre-infection samples were judged to be necessary. Whether the second-wave clones peaking on day 37 were SARS-CoV-2 specific was not confirmed. Some responding clones were detected in pre-infection memory, which suggested that pre-existing cross-reactive memory T cells had joined the SARS-CoV-2 response.

PBMCs were isolated by Ficoll-Paque density gradient centrifugation. V loses 3 bases of germline sequence and J loses 5 bases, and the interval between the two ends is 10 bases. The CDR3 numbers 13 residues from cysteine through phenylalanine. CDR3 DNA only is kept here, 39 bases in frame from base 1. Instrument on record: Illumina NovaSeq 6000. TCRalpha and TCRbeta cDNA libraries were constructed by 5'RACE with constant-segment primers, with sample barcodes and unique molecular identifiers being introduced. Trizol reagent was used to extract RNA from every sample. Amplification of the libraries took two PCR steps, and the second step added a second sample barcode plus Illumina TruSeq adapters. The libraries were sequenced on an Illumina NovaSeq using 2 x 150 bp paired-end reads. In the authors' own workflow: Reads were demultiplexed and collapsed into UMI-guided consensus sequences with migec v1.2.7. Using mixcr v2.1.11, UMI consensuses were aligned to TRA and TRB V and J templates and then assembled into clonotypes. Expanded or contracted clonotypes were those called significant by both edgeR and NoisET, with noise models trained on biological replicates. For edgeR calls, a false discovery rate-adjusted p below 0.01 and a log2 fold-change threshold of 1 were applied. As an exploratory analysis of dynamics, max-normalized trajectories of the 1000 most abundant clonotypes were examined with PCA combined with hierarchical clustering. Separately sequenced CD4+ and CD8+ repertoires were used to assign the CD4 or CD8 phenotype of responding clones. In TCRdb, the public reads were trimmed at Q25 with fastp and aligned with MiXCR, with productive beta chains retained. Rows matching on CDR3 protein sequence are summarized as one entry with the most common DNA and genes. Clone size and V and J calls follow TCRdb, not the original study. The sample has nearly 350,000 distinct CDR3 sequences on record, over 10% of them singletons. Jointly, the top ten make up 20% to 25% of the sample.

The sequenced sample consisted of PBMCs or a T cell subset sorted from them (not recorded which). The TCR was taken from a man in his late teens or twenties who had mild COVID-19 (a few samples of this study predate the infection). The sample titles of this study are shuffled in the database, so cell type and time point are left out; the donor was told from shared clones. The chain is encoded by TRBV12-3 or TRBV12-4 joined to TRBJ2-5; there is no confident call for the D gene. The CDR3 region has the sequence CASSFVPEETQYF. In nucleotide form, the sequence is TGTGCCAGCAGTTTCGTGCCCGAGGAGACCCAGTACTTC.